These 9 T cell receptor beta chains were sequenced from one sample in a study of T-cell reconstitution after alpha-beta-depleted transplantation in children. The TCRbeta library incorporated unique molecular identifiers. TCRdb ran MiXCR on the PCR reads and lists one entry per CDR3 protein. The sample records approximately 590,000 distinct CDR3 sequences, about 11% being singletons. Source: PBMCs from the stem cell graft donor, taken from the stem cell graft. These receptor sequences come from a human donor who donated a stem cell graft to a child with acute myeloid leukemia.

This clonotype was observed a few times. The rearrangement joins TRBV27 to TRBJ2-7; 8 nucleotides align to TRBD2. V shed 7 bases and J 6 bases; nucleotides not matched to a gene: 11. The germline CDR1 and CDR2 sequences are MNHEY and SMNVEV (reference sequence). This CDR3 has 14 residues. CDR3 sequence: CASTLGGTSREQYF. The CDR3 bases are TGTGCCAGCACCTTAGGCGGGACTAGTCGCGAGCAGTACTTC.

This clonotype has a handful of counts. The rearrangement uses TRBV20-1 and TRBJ2-7, with a weak D call TRBD2 (6 bases). Trimming pared 0 bases from V and 4 bases from J, leaving 16 bases between. The germline V gene has CDR1 DFQATT and CDR2 SNEGSKA (reference sequence). This CDR3 is 15 amino acids long. CDR3 sequence reads: CSARDQRGTGYEQYF. The CDR3 nucleotides are TGCAGTGCTAGAGATCAACGGGGGACGGGTTACGAGCAGTACTTC.

To note about this clonotype: Being one base from a much bigger clone, this may be a read error. The chain couples TRBV12-3 or TRBV12-4 to TRBJ2-7; a weak D match, TRBD2 (6 bases). CDR3 length: 13 amino acids. CDR3 DNA: TGTGCCAGCAGTTTTGGTTTCGGAGGGGAGCAGAACTTC. This translates into CASSFGFGGEQNF.

The chain couples TRBV30 to TRBJ1-1; the match to TRBD1 covers 12 bases. Germline lookup yields CDR1 GTSNPN and CDR2 SVGIG (reference sequence). J was trimmed by 10 bases and V by 4 bases; bases with no gene match: 4. The CDR3 totals 12 residues. The CDR3 bases are TGTGCCTGGACGGGACAGGGGGCCGCAGCTTTCTTT. As protein: CAWTGQGAAAFF.

This clonotype was observed a handful of times. The gene calls are TRBV12-3 or TRBV12-4 and TRBJ2-5; D gene unclear. The CDR3 extends over 14 amino acids. V was pared by 4 bases and J by 2 bases, with 11 bases between. The CDR3 coding sequence is TGTGCCAGCAGTTCTTTTATAGGTCAAGAGACCCAGTACTTC. This encodes CASSSFIGQETQYF.

This clonotype has just a few counts. CDR3 nucleotide sequence: TGTGCCAGCAGCTTAGAGGAGGAACTAGACCCATACAATGAGCAGTTCTTC. It specifies CASSLEEELDPYNEQFF. The V call is TRBV7-2, the J call TRBJ2-1, with a possible D match to TRBD2 (5 bases). Germline values: CDR1 SGHTA, CDR2 FQGNSA. The CDR3 length is 17 residues. Deletions cut 1 base from V and 4 bases from J, with 17 bases between.

This clonotype was seen repeatedly, ten times or more. The chain joins TRBV6-1 to TRBJ2-3, with a weak D call TRBD2 (5 bases). The germline CDR1 and CDR2 sequences are MNHNS and SASEGT. CDR3 length: 15 residues. V lost 7 bases and J 1 base, leaving 15 bases between the germline ends. CDR3 region: CASIGRTRGTDTQYF. The CDR3 nucleotides read TGTGCCAGCATCGGTCGCACTAGGGGCACAGATACGCAGTATTTT.

The chain employs TRBV20-1 and TRBJ1-1; D may be TRBD1 (6 bases). CDR3 size: 13 residues. V lost 1 base and J lost 3, with 9 bases in between. CDR1 and CDR2 (germline): DFQATT, SNEGSKA (reference sequence). The CDR3, as DNA: TGCAGTGCTAGAGTGGGGGCCGACACTGAAGCTTTCTTT. Amino acids: CSARVGADTEAFF.

The sample holds a few counts of this clonotype. This chain uses TRBV7-2 with TRBJ1-5, with TRBD1 identical over 8 bases. Germline CDR1 and CDR2: SGHTA and FQGNSA. V was clipped by 5 bases and J by 3 bases; unmatched bases: 9. CDR3 length: 16 amino acids. The CDR3 bases are TGTGCCAGCAGCCCAATGCCAGGGGGCATCAATCAGCCCCAGCATTTT. Translated: CASSPMPGGINQPQHF.